These 2 T cell receptor beta chains share one sample of origin, sequenced in a study of glioma-infiltrating T cells after dendritic cell vaccination. Time point indicated: after dendritic cell vaccination, including at tumor progression/relapse. Using immunoSEQ multiplex PCR, the repertoire was profiled, and TCRdb retains in-frame clones only, with some absent. Of about 91,000 clones listed, approximately 78% are singletons. Sequencing used blood, obtained after dendritic cell vaccination. These receptors were collected from a human donor with glioblastoma.

This chain links TRBV7-2 with TRBJ1-6, with 10 bases identical to TRBD1. From germline, CDR1 is SGHTA and CDR2 FQGNSA. This CDR3 has 15 amino acids. The V and J ends lost 5 bases and 10 bases, in that order; junction bases with no gene match: 8. CDR3 in DNA: TGTGCCAGCAGCACCACCGGGACAGGGGAATCACCCCTCCACTTT. This sequence encodes CASSTTGTGESPLHF.

The rearrangement uses TRBV5-1 and TRBJ1-1; 8 bases agree with TRBD1. V trimming: 2 bases; J trimming: 5 bases; junction bases outside the gene matches: 5. This CDR3 spans 14 amino acids. Germline CDR1 is SGHRS and CDR2 is YFSETQ. The CDR3 DNA follows: TGCGCCAGCAGCTTACGACAGGGGTGGACTGAAGCTTTCTTT. Translated, it gives CASSLRQGWTEAFF.